This T cell receptor beta chain originates from a study of T cells in Graves' hyperthyroidism and ophthalmopathy. Turning to this clonotype: Given a much more abundant clone one base away, this may be a read error.

From RNA transcripts, TCR beta CDR3 regions were amplified. HTBI primers were the set used in a first-round RT-PCR of the TCR CDR3. TCRdb reprocessed the multiplex PCR reads with MiXCR, giving one entry per CDR3 protein. The sample has approximately 520,000 distinct CDR3 sequences; 24% are singletons. The sequenced sample consisted of blood. The receptor comes from a woman in her thirties with Graves' ophthalmopathy.

CDR3 loop: CPPVNTEACF. In DNA form, the CDR3 reads TGCCCGCCAGTGAACACTGAAGCTTGCTTT. The V call is TRBV20-1, the J call TRBJ1-1; D uncertain. Germline V gives CDR1 DFQATT, CDR2 SNEGSKA (reference sequence). The CDR3 length is 10 residues.